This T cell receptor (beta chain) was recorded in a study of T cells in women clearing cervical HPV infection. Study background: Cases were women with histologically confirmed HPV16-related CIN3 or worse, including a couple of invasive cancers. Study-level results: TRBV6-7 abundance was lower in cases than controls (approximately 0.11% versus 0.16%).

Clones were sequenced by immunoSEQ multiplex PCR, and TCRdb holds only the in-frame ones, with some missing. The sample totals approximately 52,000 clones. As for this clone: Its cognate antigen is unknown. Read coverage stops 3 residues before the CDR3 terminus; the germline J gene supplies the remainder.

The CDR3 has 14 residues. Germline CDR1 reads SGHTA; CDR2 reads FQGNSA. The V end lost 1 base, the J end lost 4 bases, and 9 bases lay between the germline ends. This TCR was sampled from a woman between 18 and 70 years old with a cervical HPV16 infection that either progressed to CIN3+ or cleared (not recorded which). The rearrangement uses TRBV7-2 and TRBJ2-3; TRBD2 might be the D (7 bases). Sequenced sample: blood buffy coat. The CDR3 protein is CASSLGGGADTQYF. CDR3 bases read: TGTGCCAGCAGCTTAGGAGGGGGGGCAGATACG.